This section outlines one T cell receptor beta chain sequence together with its context. This clone was seen more than once but under ten times. This clone's antigen is unknown. Within one base of it there is no much larger clone, and no base qualities were kept. V is reduced by 0 bases and J by 8 bases, leaving a spacing of 16 bases between them. The CDR3 measures 15 amino acids from cysteine to phenylalanine. CDR3 DNA is the only sequence kept; it has 45 bases, read in frame from the first base. CDR1 is given as MNHEY and CDR2 as SVGAGI, both from the germline V gene. This record comes from a study of cytomegalovirus exposure and HLA in healthy donors (dated by TCRdb to the late 2010s). Broadly, across the study: According to an earlier analysis of 587 of the donors, about 179 million T cells yielded roughly 110 million unique TCR beta sequences and 276 Gb of sequence data. The number of typed donors differed by locus: about 620-640 for A, B, C, DRB1 and DQB1; some 500 for DQA1; around 610 for DPA1; and some 430 for DPB1. Rather than using new phenotypic data, the later analysis identified candidate immune exposures from TCR beta sequences and from how often those sequences occurred across donors. An early release covering approximately 600 HLA-typed donors comprised roughly 300 gigabases of sequencing data and roughly 85 million unique TCR sequences. HLA typing covered class I and class II loci at four-digit resolution. A later analysis re-examined previously published TCR beta repertoires from about 700 donors and added high-resolution HLA genotyping to investigate patterns of TCR occurrence. The T cell repertoires of 666 subjects were profiled by immunosequencing and related to cytomegalovirus serostatus. Every discovery cohort repertoire had been produced on one sequencing platform. A later genetic analysis took genome-wide SNP genotypes for about 55% of the roughly 670 donors and used that subset as a discovery cohort. On average, roughly 240,000 unique TCR beta nucleotide sequences were sequenced per donor among about 400 genotyped donors of the cohort, with roughly 19% of those sequences being non-productive. High-throughput TCR immunosequencing, statistical association of individual TCRs with disease status, and machine learning were combined to predict cytomegalovirus infection status. Alongside the repertoire data, information on donor age, sex, ethnicity and CMV serostatus was compiled. An earlier analysis of about 620 of the donors applied high-throughput TCR beta sequencing to assess whether each TCR beta V gene segment acted as functional or pseudogenic. Along with the approximately 700-subject first cohort, a separate validation cohort of roughly 110 different subjects was used. About five DR-DQ haplotypes were treated as single units for association and clustering because of strong linkage in the cohort. Among the approximately 400 genotyped donors, about 83% belonged to the genetic ancestry cluster associated with self-reported Caucasian donors. The study aimed to test whether signatures of past pathogen exposure could be identified by cataloging public T cell receptors. What the authors observed across the whole study: Across donors, most TCR sequences were observed very rarely, whereas some public TCRs were present in many individuals. The only immune exposure information available for the cohort was CMV serostatus. About 17 rarely observed V segments, including chromosome 9 orphons, were excluded from the earlier analysis of some 590 of the donors because counts were too low. Most CMV-associated TCR beta chains appeared to be HLA-restricted in a later analysis, and the HLA associations seemed to be driven largely by CMV exposure. In a later analysis, several top co-occurrence clusters were reported to appear linked to parvovirus B19, influenza, CMV and Epstein-Barr virus. A later analysis associated approximately 17,000 TCR beta sequences with specific HLA alleles at a false discovery rate of 0.05. In a later genetic analysis, a missense DCLRE1C variant was associated with V-gene and J-gene trimming of TCR beta chains, and the association was replicated in an independent cohort. A cluster of highly shared sequence variants was judged likely to be a technical artifact of the sequencing pipeline. Three of the identified cytomegalovirus-associated TCR beta chains were confirmed in vitro to be specific for cytomegalovirus antigens. A later analysis found that HLA-associated TCR beta chains were more clonally expanded and had lower generation probabilities than equally common non-associated chains. In a later genetic analysis, fewer N-insertions in productive TCRs were reported among donors in an Asian-associated ancestry cluster than the roughly 700-donor mean. The 87-base-pair reads could not distinguish some IMGT-functional V segments, including TRBV6-2 and TRBV6-3, so those segments were excluded. According to a later analysis, TCR association rates differed among HLA loci, with DRB1 alleles showing the most associated TCRs and HLA-C alleles showing the fewest. The cohort was sequenced for TCR beta chains only, and without alpha or paired-chain data the features that could be detected were limited. In an earlier analysis of approximately 590 of the donors, most TCR beta V segments appeared in productive rearrangements about 90% or about 30% of the time, broadly matching IMGT annotations. When HLA alleles, especially DR and DQ, strongly co-occurred, TCR associations were difficult to assign to individual alleles. The classifier was reported to diagnose cytomegalovirus status with high specificity and sensitivity in both the original and validation cohorts. A further reported finding was that TCR beta sequences accurately predicted the HLA-A and HLA-B alleles for most subjects in the first cohort. The study listed around 160 TCR beta chains as associated with cytomegalovirus. Presence/absence analyses assumed roughly uniform sequencing depth across donors, an assumption that may not hold. The authors suggested that the approach could potentially be extended to other disease states and immunological phenotypes. Because HLA typing was missing for some donors at each locus, association tests included only the typed subset. Correlated functional status among segregating V segments might be attributable to linkage disequilibrium, but an unknown experimental factor could not be ruled out.

The library was produced with the immunoSEQ multiplex PCR assay. For the multiplex PCR, a mixture combining 60 forward primers for TCR Vbeta segments and 13 reverse primers for TCR Jbeta segments was used. A multiplex PCR assay on genomic DNA amplified the CDR3 region of rearranged TCR beta genes. The Illumina HiSeq System was used to sequence the amplified TCR beta libraries as 87-base-pair reads. Turning to the authors' computational methods: Across the 600 to 700 repertoires, a later analysis counted about 81 million unique TCR beta chains, roughly 11 million of which were shared by at least two donors. Raw reads were error-corrected and collapsed into unique sequences by a nearest-neighbor algorithm in which closely related sequences were merged to remove PCR and sequencing errors. V, D and J gene segments were assigned by aligning CDR3 sequences to IMGT reference sequences. Each retained sequence needed at least a six-nucleotide match to both a V gene segment and a J gene segment. Rearrangements were classified as productive when the CDR3 lacked stop codons and remained in frame with V and J, and all other rearrangements were classified as non-productive. CDR3 was defined by IMGT convention, running from the second conserved V-encoded cysteine to the conserved J-encoded phenylalanine. The earlier analysis of 587 of the donors excluded any sequence lacking an unambiguous match to a single V gene segment. In an earlier analysis of approximately 550 of the donors, V segments were called functional above 56.7% productive rearrangements and were called segregating when the between-donor standard deviation exceeded 5%. A statistical classification framework was developed to diagnose cytomegalovirus status using the catalog of TCR beta chain sequences. In a later analysis, TCR nucleotide sequences were compared against IMGT/GENE-DB human TR gene sequences so that V and J genes could be assigned. A later analysis assigned CDR3 sequences and most-parsimonious VDJ recombination scenarios with the TCRdist pipeline. A later analysis defined each TCR beta chain by its CDR3 amino acid sequence plus V-gene family, and excluded reads lacking a unique V-gene family. A later analysis removed several hundred highly shared, low-generation-probability nucleotide sequences to deal with suspected cross-contamination and a sequencing artifact. For each public chain, a later analysis derived a clonal expansion index from normalized ranks of inferred template counts within each repertoire. A later analysis computed generation probabilities with a VDJ recombination model fitted to out-of-frame rearrangements, and checked the results against IGoR. In a later analysis, TCR-TCR, TCR-HLA and TCR-CMV co-occurrence was scored with hypergeometric tests, and a repertoire-size bias correction was applied to TCR pairs. In a later analysis, false discovery rates were estimated by permuting HLA or CMV assignments 20 times. A later analysis grouped co-occurring TCRs with DBSCAN, adding TCRdist sequence similarity when clustering within HLA-allele-positive subsets. Repertoires with fewer than 30,000 or more than 120,000 public chains, plus five repertoires with anomalous nucleotide sharing, were excluded from co-occurrence clustering. TCRdb retrieved this table from immuneACCESS and kept in-frame rearrangements only. Not all clones are present; in checked studies, unresolved V genes account for under half, and no reason is known for the remainder. That table furnishes V, J and clone size, whereas the DNA furnished D and trimming. This sample lists 150,000 or so clones; just under 80% were detected once. Around 3% of the sample goes to the ten largest clones.

The cohort consisted of some 670 healthy bone marrow donors. At the time of sampling, all cohort members were nominally healthy, though unrecorded immune exposures were likely present. The donor was CMV seropositive and belonged to the group of about 290 seropositive cohort members. Each donor provided a peripheral blood sample, and peripheral blood mononuclear cells were used for TCR beta sequencing. Genomic DNA was extracted from the blood cell samples with the Qiagen DNeasy Blood Extraction Kit. Sequencing was performed on PBMCs. This TCR was sampled from a woman aged 45-65 years in good health and CMV-seropositive. The rearranged segments are TRBV6-5 and TRBJ1-2; the D gene lacks a confident call. The CDR3 has the sequence CASSYSSAVAGGYTF. The DNA sequence is given as TGTGCCAGCAGTTACTCGAGTGCGGTCGCGGGGGGCTACACCTTC.